This T cell receptor beta chain was sequenced in a study of blood T cells in healthy people across ages. Study-wide points: Both naive CD4+ cell counts and diversity were greater in long-lived donors than in aged donors. The unsorted PBMCs prevented any conclusive comparison of naive versus antigen-experienced cells. Roughly linear age-related decline in beta diversity appeared, significant by age around 36.

The CDR3 totals 14 residues. The germline gives CDR1 MNHEY, CDR2 SVGEGT. V shed 6 bases, J shed 1 base, and the junction held 5 bases outside the gene matches. For the second PCR, which ran for about 6 to 11 cycles, a sample-barcoded 5' primer and a J-beta primer mix were used. TCRdb reanalysed the 5' RACE reads using MiXCR and keeps one entry per CDR3 protein. Among about 830,000 distinct CDR3 sequences listed, about 62% were seen once. In regard to this clonotype: Its matching antigen is unknown.

Sequenced input: blood. The receptor's source is a man younger than 45 in good health. The chain employs TRBV6-2 or TRBV6-3 and TRBJ2-7; 8 positions match TRBD2. The CDR3 protein is CASRTSAISYEQYF. The CDR3 DNA follows: TGTGCCAGCAGGACTAGCGCCATATCCTACGAGCAGTACTTC.